This T cell receptor beta chain was recovered during a study of early stage breast cancer tumors. Clones were read by immunoSEQ multiplex PCR, and TCRdb kept only the in-frame ones, dropping some. The sample has some 6,000 clones, 78% seen once. CDR3 length: 16 residues. Germline CDR1 and CDR2: SEHNR and FQNEAQ (reference sequence). The V end lost 2 bases, the J end lost 0 bases, and 8 bases lay between the germline ends. This chain uses TRBV7-9 with TRBJ2-6, with a weak D call TRBD1 (5 bases). The sample comprised normal breast tissue next to the tumor. This sequence originates from a person aged 65-85 years with breast cancer. For the CDR3, the DNA is TGTGCCAGCAGCTTAAGACAGAGCTCTGGGGCCAACGTCCTGACTTTC. This codes for CASSLRQSSGANVLTF.